This T cell receptor (beta chain) was sequenced in a study of Ad26.COV2.S vaccination and SARS-CoV-2 variants. Study summary: The COV1001 Ad26.COV2.S trial arm included the donor. The vaccine Ad26.COV2.S was put into the muscle once, or twice with 56 days between.

Repertoires were generated with immunoSEQ multiplex PCR, while TCRdb's copy carries only in-frame clones and drops some. The table shows about 350,000 clones, with 88% occurring only once. With regard to this clone: The target antigen is unknown.

Treatment in this sample: 15 to 20 received Ad26.COV2.S at low or high dose, single or two shots; 5 received placebo; per-sample allocation not given. Day 63 after the first injection of vaccine or placebo was the sampling time. CDR1 and CDR2 (germline): LNHDA, SQIVND (reference sequence). This CDR3 comprises 15 residues. V lost 7 bases to trimming and J lost 2 bases; unmatched junction nucleotides: 7. Points from the study as a whole: There was a possibility that the TCR breadth and depth analyses underestimated total T cell responses.

The origin of this receptor is a person between 18 and 60 years old who received the Ad26.COV2.S COVID-19 vaccine or a placebo. V gene TRBV19 combines with J gene TRBJ1-5; 8 bases are a match to TRBD1. The specimen comprised peripheral blood, sampled in a trial of Ad26.COV2.S vaccine versus placebo. The CDR3: CASTQGAGGNQPQHF. The CDR3 region has the DNA TGTGCCAGTACCCAGGGGGCCGGTGGCAATCAGCCCCAGCATTTT. Complete variable domain (other parts from reference TRBV19 and TRBJ1-5): DGGITQSPKYLFRKEGQNVTLSCEQNLNHDAMYWYRQDPGQGLRLIYYSQIVNDFQKGDIAEGYSVSREKKESFPLTVTSAQKNPTAFYLCASTQGAGGNQPQHFGDGTRLSIL.